The rows below give T cell receptor beta chains drawn from one sample of a study of cytomegalovirus exposure and HLA in healthy donors. Profiling relied on immunoSEQ multiplex PCR, and the TCRdb table lists in-frame clones only, not all of them. Of about 91,000 clones listed, roughly 60% are singletons. Sequenced sample: PBMCs. The receptors originated from a human donor in good health. Each CDR3 is given with its conserved first and last residue. The D gene is left open where the match is weak. Rows give clone size only sometimes, using once, few, many, or a class for an expanded clone.

j_call	clone_size	d_call	v_call	cdr3_aa	cdr3_nt
TRBJ1-1	.	.	TRBV4-1	CASSRRVEDTEAFF	TGCGCCAGCAGCCGACGGGTCGAGGACACTGAAGCTTTCTTT
TRBJ2-7	.	.	TRBV7-2	CASSHNREQYF	TGTGCCAGCAGCCACAACCGCGAGCAGTACTTC
TRBJ2-5	few	.	TRBV5-4	CASSFSARGVETQYF	TGTGCCAGCAGCTTTTCCGCCAGGGGTGTGGAGACCCAGTACTTC
TRBJ1-1	few	.	TRBV5-1	CASSLQANTEAFF	TGCGCCAGCAGCTTACAGGCCAACACTGAAGCTTTCTTT
TRBJ2-5	.	.	TRBV7-9	CASSLIGRGGETQYF	TGTGCCAGCAGCTTAATCGGTCGTGGCGGGGAGACCCAGTACTTC
TRBJ2-1	.	.	TRBV27	CASSIQGGEQFF	TGTGCCAGCAGTATCCAGGGTGGTGAGCAGTTCTTC
TRBJ2-2	.	TRBD2	TRBV4-1	CASSQDPGRVSAGELFF	TGCGCCAGCAGCCAAGATCCGGGGAGGGTGAGCGCCGGGGAGCTGTTTTTT
TRBJ1-5	few	.	TRBV4-3	CASSQDIRAQPQHF	TGCGCCAGCAGCCAAGATATCAGGGCTCAGCCCCAGCATTTT
TRBJ2-5	.	.	TRBV19	CASSSARVQETQYF	TGTGCCAGTAGTAGTGCGAGGGTACAAGAGACCCAGTACTTC
TRBJ1-2	few	.	TRBV6-1	CASLSTRANYGYTF	TGTGCCAGCTTGTCCACCAGGGCTAACTATGGCTACACCTTC
TRBJ2-3	once	.	TRBV15	CATSSRESTDTQYF	TGTGCCACCAGCAGTAGGGAGAGCACAGATACGCAGTATTTT
TRBJ1-1	.	.	TRBV7-3	CASSSDPSRTEAFF	TGTGCCAGCAGCTCTGACCCCTCGAGGACTGAAGCTTTCTTT
TRBJ2-5	.	TRBD2	TRBV19	CASSTHGGLQETQYF	TGTGCCAGTAGTACCCATGGGGGACTACAAGAGACCCAGTACTTC
TRBJ2-7	.	TRBD2	TRBV7-8	CASSPRRPPGGYEQYF	TGTGCCAGCAGCCCCAGGAGGCCCCCGGGGGGTTACGAGCAGTACTTC
TRBJ2-3	.	.	TRBV10-3	CAISEARRYTDTQYF	TGTGCCATCAGTGAAGCTAGGCGGTACACAGATACGCAGTATTTT
TRBJ1-1	.	.	TRBV5-5	CASSLVGGAGNTEAFF	TGTGCCAGCAGCTTGGTTGGGGGCGCGGGGAACACTGAAGCTTTCTTT